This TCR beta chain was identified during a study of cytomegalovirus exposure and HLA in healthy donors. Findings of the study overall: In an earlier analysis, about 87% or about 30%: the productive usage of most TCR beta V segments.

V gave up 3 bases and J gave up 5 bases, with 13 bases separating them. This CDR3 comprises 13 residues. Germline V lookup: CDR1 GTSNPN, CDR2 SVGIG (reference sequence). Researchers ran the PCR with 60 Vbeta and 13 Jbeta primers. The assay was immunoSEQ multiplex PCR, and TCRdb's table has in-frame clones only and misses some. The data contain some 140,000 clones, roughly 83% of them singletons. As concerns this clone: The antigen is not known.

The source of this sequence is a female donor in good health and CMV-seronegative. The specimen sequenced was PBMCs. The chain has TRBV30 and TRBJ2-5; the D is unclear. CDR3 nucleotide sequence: TGTGCCTGGAGGCTTGGGCCCAGGGAGACCCAGTACTTC. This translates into CAWRLGPRETQYF.